The 19 T cell receptor beta chains in this list originate from one sample, sequenced in a study of T-cell reconstitution after alpha-beta-depleted transplantation in children. The library targeted TCRbeta and was prepared with unique molecular identifiers. TCRdb re-called the PCR reads through MiXCR, storing one row per CDR3 protein. The repertoire consists of about 540,000 distinct CDR3 sequences, with around 20% occurring once and the leading ten covering 2.5% to 4%. Sequences were derived from PBMCs from the stem cell graft donor, sampled from the stem cell graft. Receptors originate from a human donor who donated a stem cell graft to a child with acute lymphoblastic leukemia.

The J gene is TRBJ2-7, the V gene TRBV27, with a weak D call TRBD1 (5 bases). Germline assignment: CDR1 MNHEY and CDR2 SMNVEV (reference sequence). Trimming stripped 0 bases from V and 4 bases from J, with 13 bases between. CDR3 length equals 15 residues. The CDR3 region is CASSLSGRVRYEQYF. In DNA, the CDR3 is TGTGCCAGCAGTTTATCCGGCAGGGTACGGTACGAGCAGTACTTC.

This chain links TRBV4-1 with TRBJ2-1, with 9 positions matching TRBD1. The trim removed 7 bases at V and 7 bases at J, leaving 11 bases unmatched. Germline V gives CDR1 MGHRA, CDR2 YSYEKL. The CDR3 contains 15 residues. The CDR3, as DNA: TGCGCCAGCAAGACGACGGGACAGGGAAGGAATGAGCAGTTCTTC. Encoded protein: CASKTTGQGRNEQFF.

This clonotype has more than one count but fewer than ten. The CDR3 protein is CASSSPGQGADNEQFF. In DNA, the CDR3 is TGTGCCAGCAGTTCTCCGGGACAGGGGGCAGACAATGAGCAGTTCTTC. The chain combines TRBV27 with TRBJ2-1; 12 nucleotides align to TRBD1. The CDR3 is 16 amino acids. CDR1 MNHEY and CDR2 SMNVEV come from the germline V gene (reference sequence). J gave up 5 bases and V 4 bases, and 6 bases lay outside the gene matches.

This clonotype showed up many times. V and J are TRBV7-9 and TRBJ2-3; D gene ambiguous. Trimming stripped 2 bases from V and 0 bases from J, with 12 bases between. This CDR3 has 16 residues. Germline-derived CDR1 and CDR2 are SEHNR and FQNEAQ (reference sequence). CDR3 sequence: CASSLSRQTSTDTQYF. CDR3 nucleotide sequence: TGTGCCAGCAGCTTATCGCGGCAAACTAGCACAGATACGCAGTATTTT.

This clonotype was seen a few times. The chain recombines TRBV9 with TRBJ2-7; maybe TRBD1 (6 bases). V lost 4 bases to trimming and J lost 5 bases, with 16 bases between them. The CDR3 runs 14 residues. The V gene's germline CDR1 is SGDLS and CDR2 YYNGEE. CDR3 coding DNA: TGTGCCAGCAGCCCAACCTACAGGGTAAACGAGCAGTACTTC. This codes for CASSPTYRVNEQYF.

This clonotype was counted between two and nine times. This chain joins TRBV5-1 and TRBJ2-3; perhaps D is TRBD1 or TRBD2 (5 bases each). CDR3 length: 13 residues. V was trimmed by 3 bases and J by 6 bases, leaving 11 bases between them. In germline, CDR1 is SGHRS, CDR2 YFSETQ. CDR3 sequence reads: CASSYLWGDTQYF. The CDR3 DNA reads TGCGCCAGCAGCTACCTTTGGGGGGATACGCAGTATTTT.

The CDR3 nucleotides are TGCGCCAGCAGTCAACCAGTTAGCTCTGGAAACACCATATATTTT. It translates to CASSQPVSSGNTIYF. The chain combines TRBV23-1 with TRBJ1-3; D remains unclear. TRBV23-1 is identified as an open reading frame with a role that is uncertain. V lost 2 bases, J lost 0 bases, and 8 bases lay in between. CDR3 length: 15 residues.

The gene calls are TRBV10-2 and TRBJ2-7; 9 nucleotides align to TRBD2. The CDR3 sequence is 13 residues long. Germline V gives CDR1 WSHSY, CDR2 SAAADI. Losses at the gene ends were 9 bases for V and 4 bases for J; bases not matched to a gene: 7. CDR3 sequence reads: CASRLAVQYEQYF. Here the CDR3 DNA reads TGCGCCAGTAGACTAGCGGTTCAATACGAGCAGTACTTC.

The genes are TRBV29-1 and TRBJ2-5, with 11 bases that match TRBD1. The CDR3 covers 15 residues. V was pared by 5 bases and J by 0 bases, with 5 bases of the junction left unmatched. Germline V lookup: CDR1 SQVTM, CDR2 ANQGSEA. The CDR3 loop is CSVIGTGGNQETQYF. The DNA for the CDR3 is TGCAGCGTTATAGGGACAGGGGGAAACCAAGAGACCCAGTACTTC.

This clonotype has more than one count but fewer than ten. V gene TRBV5-1 combines with J gene TRBJ1-1, with no clear D. The CDR3 totals 14 residues. V lost 2 bases to trimming and J lost 0 bases, with 8 bases between them. The germline V gene has CDR1 SGHRS and CDR2 YFSETQ. The CDR3 DNA sequence: TGCGCCAGCAGCTTTCAGCTCATGAACACTGAAGCTTTCTTT. Translated: CASSFQLMNTEAFF.

This clonotype was recorded a few times. The chain is built from TRBV6-1 and TRBJ2-7; TRBD2 aligns across 7 bases. Germline V gene sequence: CDR1 MNHNS, CDR2 SASEGT. V shed 8 bases and J 2 bases; nucleotides not matched to a gene: 15. The CDR3 spans 16 residues. CDR3 sequence (DNA): TGTGCCAGCGAGAATGCCGCCACTAGCGCGACCTACGAGCAGTACTTC. The encoded protein is CASENAATSATYEQYF.

This clonotype occurred a few times. The J gene is TRBJ1-6, the V gene TRBV30, with D tentatively TRBD1 (6 bases). The CDR3 loop spans 15 amino acids. Germline CDR1 is GTSNPN and CDR2 is SVGIG (reference sequence). Trimming took off 1 base at V and 9 bases at J, with 16 bases between the two ends. The CDR3 spells CAWSAIQGSGSPLHF. CDR3 nucleotides: TGTGCCTGGAGTGCAATACAGGGCTCCGGTTCACCCCTCCACTTT.

The J gene is TRBJ1-1, the V gene TRBV7-9; 11 nucleotides line up with TRBD1. This CDR3 region has 16 residues. The trim removed 4 bases at V and 1 base at J, leaving 5 bases unmatched. Germline V gene data show CDR1 as SEHNR and CDR2 as FQNEAQ (reference sequence). The CDR3 here is CASSSGQGARNTEAFF. Here the CDR3 DNA reads TGTGCCAGCAGCTCCGGACAGGGGGCACGGAACACTGAAGCTTTCTTT.

The chain is built from TRBV20-1 and TRBJ2-7; D assignment may be TRBD1 or TRBD2 (5 bases each). The CDR3 extends over 10 amino acids. The germline gives CDR1 DFQATT, CDR2 SNEGSKA (reference sequence). V was shortened by 5 bases and J by 6 bases, with 8 bases between the two germline ends. The CDR3, as DNA: TGCAGTGCTGGGGGTTTCGAGCAGTACTTC. Its translation: CSAGGFEQYF.

This clonotype was picked up many times. The J gene is TRBJ1-2, the V gene TRBV7-2, with 7 bases matching TRBD1. This CDR3 is built from 14 residues. Germline V gene data show CDR1 as SGHTA and CDR2 as FQGNSA. The trim removed 3 bases at V and 2 bases at J, leaving 3 bases unmatched. This CDR3 reads CASSLQGGNYGYTF. The CDR3 DNA reads as TGTGCCAGCAGCTTGCAGGGGGGAAACTATGGCTACACCTTC.

The chain has TRBV5-6 and TRBJ2-7, with TRBD2 matching 8 bases. The length of the CDR3 is 12 residues. Germline CDR1 and CDR2: SGHDT and YYEEEE. V lost 4 bases, J lost 6 bases, and 3 bases stayed unmatched. The CDR3 region is CASSRGGVEQYF. In DNA form, the CDR3 reads TGTGCCAGCAGCCGGGGGGGAGTCGAGCAGTACTTC.

This clonotype was observed once. This chain links TRBV7-2 with TRBJ2-4; no clear D. The CDR3 covers 13 residues. The V end lost 5 bases, the J end lost 6 bases, and 11 bases lay between the germline ends. The germline CDR1 and CDR2 sequences are SGHTA and FQGNSA. The CDR3 coding sequence is TGTGCCAGCAGCCATGAGGCCCTAAACATTCAGTACTTC. Protein sequence: CASSHEALNIQYF.

This clonotype was seen a handful of times. The genes are TRBV6-1 and TRBJ1-5; TRBD1 aligns across 8 bases. V was clipped by 5 bases and J by 4 bases; unmatched bases: 7. In germline, CDR1 is MNHNS, CDR2 SASEGT. The CDR3 has 15 residues. Written as DNA, the CDR3 is TGTGCCAGCAGTCCACAGGGGGGGATTAATCAGCCCCAGCATTTT. This sequence encodes CASSPQGGINQPQHF.

The rearrangement joins TRBV7-2 to TRBJ2-3; 11 bases match TRBD2. After removal of 5 bases from V and 8 bases from J, the junction contained 12 bases not matched to a gene. The CDR3 runs to 16 residues. Germline V lookup: CDR1 SGHTA, CDR2 FQGNSA. CDR3 nucleotides: TGTGCCAGCAGCCCGCTACTAGCGGGAGTGGCGGGTACGCAGTATTTT. It yields the protein CASSPLLAGVAGTQYF.